Following are 19 T cell receptor beta chains from one sample sequenced in a study of T-cell reconstitution after alpha-beta-depleted transplantation in children. Unique molecular identifiers featured in how the TCRbeta library was prepared. TCRdb reprocessed the PCR reads with MiXCR, giving one entry per CDR3 protein. The table has about 540,000 distinct CDR3 sequences, 25% to 30% seen once. Sequenced here: PBMCs, sampled before TCRalphabeta/CD19-depleted stem cell transplant. Receptor source: a boy under three years old with Wiskott-Aldrich syndrome, due to receive a stem cell transplant.

This clonotype was counted only a few times. The V gene is TRBV5-1, the J gene TRBJ1-1; 7 bases fit TRBD1. Germline lookup yields CDR1 SGHRS and CDR2 YFSETQ. The CDR3 is 14 residues long. Unmatched junction bases numbered 3, after V lost 4 bases and J lost 0 bases. CDR3 amino acids: CASSKGQMNTEAFF. Here the CDR3 DNA reads TGCGCCAGCAGCAAGGGACAGATGAACACTGAAGCTTTCTTT.

The chain has TRBV27 and TRBJ2-7; D is possibly TRBD1 (6 bases). CDR3 length equals 14 residues. CDR1 MNHEY and CDR2 SMNVEV come from the germline V gene (reference sequence). V lost 5 bases to trimming and J lost 5 bases, with 16 bases between them. CDR3 in DNA: TGTGCCAGCAGTCCCCTTACAGGGTGGGACGAGCAGTACTTC. Translating it yields CASSPLTGWDEQYF.

The chain combines TRBV6-1 with TRBJ1-2; 8 bases line up with TRBD1. The CDR3 totals 15 residues. Germline CDR1 MNHNS, CDR2 SASEGT. J gave up 0 bases and V 6 bases, and 6 bases lay outside the gene matches. The CDR3 DNA reads TGTGCCAGCAGCATAGGGACAGGCCCTAACTATGGCTACACCTTC. Translation gives CASSIGTGPNYGYTF.

This sequence joins TRBV15 and TRBJ2-7, with a weak D call TRBD2 (5 bases). CDR1 is LNHNV and CDR2 is YYDKDF in the germline V gene (reference sequence). The V and J ends lost 5 bases and 3 bases respectively, with 14 bases between them. This CDR3 has 14 residues. The CDR3 DNA reads as TGTGCCACCAGCGATAACTACGCGGGCTACGAGCAGTACTTC. Amino acid sequence: CATSDNYAGYEQYF.

This clonotype was seen only a few times. This chain connects TRBV15 to TRBJ1-4; 7 bases map to TRBD1. Germline CDR1 LNHNV, CDR2 YYDKDF (reference sequence). Trimming cost V 1 base and J 10 bases; bases outside gene matches: 0. There are 12 residues in the CDR3. The CDR3 protein is CATSRGDRKLFF. For the CDR3, the DNA is TGTGCCACCAGCAGAGGGGACAGAAAACTGTTTTTT. Full variable domain (remainder filled in from reference TRBV15 and TRBJ1-4): DAMVIQNPRYQVTQFGKPVTLSCSQTLNHNVMYWYQQKSSQAPKLLFHYYDKDFNNEADTPDNFQSRRPNTSFCFLDIRSPGLGDTAMYLCATSRGDRKLFFGSGTQLSVL.

The chain has TRBV6-2 or TRBV6-3 and TRBJ2-3; D remains unclear. V gave up 2 bases and J gave up 0 bases, with 6 bases separating them. The V gene's germline CDR1 is MNHEY and CDR2 SVGEGT. CDR3 length: 14 amino acids. This chain's CDR3 is CASSYVTSTDTQYF. CDR3 DNA sequence: TGTGCCAGCAGTTACGTTACTAGCACAGATACGCAGTATTTT.

This chain uses TRBV20-1 with TRBJ2-3; D might be TRBD1 or TRBD2, each matching 5 bases. The V gene lost 5 bases and the J gene lost 5 bases, with 26 bases spanning the gap. Germline V gene lookup returns CDR1 DFQATT and CDR2 SNEGSKA (reference sequence). The CDR3 sequence is 17 residues long. CDR3 loop: CSAYGGGSGVIEDTQYF. In DNA, the CDR3 is TGCAGTGCTTATGGGGGTGGGAGTGGTGTAATAGAAGATACGCAGTATTTT.

The rearrangement joins TRBV5-1 to TRBJ2-1; 9 nucleotides agree with TRBD1. This CDR3 has 16 residues. Germline trimming cut 0 bases from V and 3 bases from J; bases unmatched to any gene: 4. Looked up from germline, CDR1 is SGHRS and CDR2 is YFSETQ. CDR3 bases: TGCGCCAGCAGCTTGGGGGACAGGGCCCGCTACAATGAGCAGTTCTTC. Its protein is CASSLGDRARYNEQFF.

CDR3 coding DNA: TGTGCCACCAGCAGAGACGGCACTGAAGCTTTCTTT. Its protein is CATSRDGTEAFF. V is TRBV15 and J is TRBJ1-1; D unclear. The CDR3 has 12 amino acids. V was clipped by 0 bases and J by 4 bases, with 3 bases between them. Germline V gene sequence: CDR1 LNHNV, CDR2 YYDKDF (reference sequence).

The chain combines TRBV5-1 with TRBJ2-1; D is uncertain. CDR1 and CDR2 from the germline V gene are SGHRS and YFSETQ. Trimming took off 0 bases at V and 0 bases at J, with 13 bases between the two ends. There are 17 residues in the CDR3. The CDR3 DNA follows: TGCGCCAGCAGCTTGGCACATAGCCTGAACTCCTACAATGAGCAGTTCTTC. It codes for CASSLAHSLNSYNEQFF.

In the case of this clonotype: Sequence at one end of the junction differs from germline and may be a read error. The chain couples TRBV20-1 to TRBJ2-1; D gene unclear. Germline CDR1 DFQATT, CDR2 SNEGSKA (reference sequence). CDR3 length equals 13 residues. The CDR3, as DNA: TGCAGTGCTAGACCCAGGCCCTACGATGAGCAGTTCTTC. This gives the protein CSARPRPYDEQFF.

In its sample, this clonotype was seen once. This chain connects TRBV25-1 to TRBJ2-7; TRBD1 matches 11 bases. There are 16 residues in the CDR3. With V trimmed by 4 bases and J by 3 bases, 8 bases remained unmatched. The germline V gene has CDR1 MGHDK and CDR2 SYGVNS. The CDR3 DNA reads TGTGCCAGCAGTGCCAACCCTGGGACAGGGGGCTACGAGCAGTACTTC. Its protein product is CASSANPGTGGYEQYF.

This clonotype has a handful of counts. The chain links TRBV5-1 to TRBJ2-3; the D gene is possibly TRBD1 (6 bases). The CDR3 sequence is 18 residues long. The V end lost 0 bases, the J end lost 2 bases, and 19 bases lay between the germline ends. Germline V gene lookup returns CDR1 SGHRS and CDR2 YFSETQ. The CDR3 reads CASSLAVGAPYFTDTQYF. Here the CDR3 DNA reads TGCGCCAGCAGCTTGGCCGTGGGGGCCCCCTACTTCACAGATACGCAGTATTTT.

The rearrangement uses TRBV24-1 and TRBJ2-1; D is perhaps TRBD1 or TRBD2 (5 bases each). The length of the CDR3 is 16 residues. Per the germline V gene, CDR1 is KGHDR and CDR2 is SFDVKD. Trimming pared 3 bases from V and 6 bases from J, leaving 17 bases between. In DNA, the CDR3 is TGTGCCACCAGTGATCCCGAACCGGGACCTCTCAATGAGCAGTTCTTC. This translates into CATSDPEPGPLNEQFF.

The CDR3, as DNA: TGCGCCAGCAGCTGGACGGGAAATGGCTACACCTTC. Residues: CASSWTGNGYTF. This chain joins TRBV5-1 and TRBJ1-2, with D unclear. CDR3 length: 12 amino acids. Germline-derived CDR1 and CDR2 are SGHRS and YFSETQ. V lost 3 bases to trimming and J lost 6 bases, with 9 bases between them.

This chain joins TRBV25-1 and TRBJ2-3; 13 bases match TRBD2. V lost 3 bases to trimming and J lost 5 bases; unmatched junction nucleotides: 5. Per germline, CDR1 MGHDK and CDR2 SYGVNS. This CDR3 region has 16 residues. CDR3 bases: TGTGCCAGCAGTGACAGGACTAGCGGGAGTTTAGATACGCAGTATTTT. Protein sequence: CASSDRTSGSLDTQYF.

CDR3 region: CATSDLAQPTGELFF. The CDR3 DNA reads TGTGCCACCAGTGATTTGGCCCAGCCCACCGGGGAGCTGTTTTTT. V gene TRBV24-1 combines with J gene TRBJ2-2, with D uncertain. Trimming took 0 bases from V and 4 from J, leaving 8 bases between them. Germline assignment: CDR1 KGHDR and CDR2 SFDVKD. There are 15 residues in the CDR3.

The gene calls are TRBV15 and TRBJ1-1; 7 nucleotides align to TRBD1. Germline loops: CDR1 LNHNV, CDR2 YYDKDF (reference sequence). With 3 bases clipped from V and 8 bases from J, the junction kept 9 bases outside the gene matches. The CDR3 totals 14 residues. CDR3 sequence: CATSRAPRTGEAFF. The CDR3 nucleotides are TGTGCCACCAGCAGGGCCCCACGGACAGGCGAAGCTTTCTTT. Drawing the rest from reference TRBV15 and TRBJ1-1, the complete variable domain is DAMVIQNPRYQVTQFGKPVTLSCSQTLNHNVMYWYQQKSSQAPKLLFHYYDKDFNNEADTPDNFQSRRPNTSFCFLDIRSPGLGDTAMYLCATSRAPRTGEAFFGQGTRLTVV.

This clonotype appeared a few times. The V gene is TRBV20-1, the J gene TRBJ2-3, with D possibly TRBD2 on 7 matching bases. The CDR3 consists of 13 residues. CDR1 DFQATT and CDR2 SNEGSKA come from the germline V gene (reference sequence). V was shortened by 3 bases and J by 5 bases, with 12 bases between the two germline ends. CDR3 nucleotides: TGCAGTGCTAGGGGGGCGGGAGTAGATACGCAGTATTTT. This encodes CSARGAGVDTQYF.